Shown below are 22 T cell receptor beta chains from a single sample sequenced in a study of T cells in tumors after PD-1 blockade. TCRdb's copy holds only in-frame clones and misses some; the assay was immunoSEQ multiplex PCR. Among fewer than 35,000 clones, approximately 78% were seen once, and the ten largest hold about 35%. The material was PBMCs, obtained before anti-PD-1 treatment. The receptors here all came from a human donor with basal cell carcinoma.

The chain has TRBV12-5 and TRBJ1-2; D is ambiguous. Germline V CDR1 and CDR2: LGHNT, FRNRAP. V gave up 1 base and J gave up 8 bases, with 5 bases separating them. This CDR3 region has 11 residues. This CDR3 is CASGLGRGYTF. As DNA, the CDR3 is TGTGCTAGTGGTTTGGGTCGAGGCTACACCTTC.

CDR3 sequence: CASSLAGVETEAFF. CDR3 in DNA: TGTGCCAGCAGCTTAGCCGGGGTGGAGACTGAAGCTTTCTTT. This rearrangement joins TRBV7-9 to TRBJ1-1; D gene uncertain. The CDR3 contains 14 residues. The V end lost 0 bases, the J end lost 5 bases, and 10 bases lay between the germline ends. From germline, CDR1 is SEHNR and CDR2 FQNEAQ (reference sequence).

This clone was seen a single time. The V gene is TRBV19, the J gene TRBJ2-7, with D possibly being TRBD1 or TRBD2 (5 bases each). This CDR3 has 14 amino acids. Germline assignment: CDR1 LNHDA and CDR2 SQIVND (reference sequence). Trimming shortened V by 8 bases and J by 1 base, and 15 bases separated the two germline ends. Written as DNA, the CDR3 is TGTGCCAGTCAAACGGGACCACAATCCTACGAGCAGTACTTC. The encoded protein is CASQTGPQSYEQYF.

This clone has just one count. The rearrangement links TRBV7-8 to TRBJ2-7; D uncertain. Germline V gene sequence: CDR1 SGHVS, CDR2 FQNEAQ. Deletions cut 5 bases from V and 4 bases from J, with 9 bases between. CDR3 length equals 12 residues. CDR3 amino acids: CASSPSVYEQYF. CDR3 coding DNA: TGTGCCAGCAGCCCCTCGGTTTACGAGCAGTACTTC.

CDR3 DNA: TGTGCCAGCAGCCCCCGGGACAGGGACAATGAGCAGTTCTTC. Its protein is CASSPRDRDNEQFF. The rearrangement joins TRBV7-2 to TRBJ2-1; 9 nucleotides line up with TRBD1. V shed 5 bases, J shed 5 bases, and the junction held 4 bases outside the gene matches. CDR3 length equals 14 residues. Looked up from germline, CDR1 is SGHTA and CDR2 is FQGNSA.

The gene calls are TRBV30 and TRBJ1-5; D gene ambiguous. Trimming removed 2 bases from V and 5 bases from J, with 10 bases in between. The CDR3 length is 13 residues. The V gene's germline CDR1 is GTSNPN and CDR2 SVGIG (reference sequence). DNA of the CDR3: TGTGCCTGGAGTAACAGCGAGTATCAGCCCCAGCATTTT. Translated, it gives CAWSNSEYQPQHF. Together with reference TRBV30 and TRBJ1-5, the CDR3 gives the full variable domain: SQTIHQWPATLVQPVGSPLSLECTVEGTSNPNLYWYRQAAGRGLQLLFYSVGIGQISSEVPQNLSASRPQDRQFILSSKKLLLSDSGFYLCAWSNSEYQPQHFGDGTRLSIL.

This clone was seen more than once but under ten times. This sequence joins TRBV7-6 and TRBJ1-2; possibly TRBD1 for D (5 bases). Trimming took off 4 bases at V and 2 bases at J, with 14 bases between the two ends. The CDR3 consists of 15 residues. CDR1 and CDR2 (germline): SGHVS, FNYEAQ. In nucleotides, the CDR3 is TGTGCCAGCAGCTCCGTCCAATCAGGGAACTATGGCTACACCTTC. This encodes CASSSVQSGNYGYTF. The full variable domain, rest sourced from reference TRBV7-6 and TRBJ1-2, is GAGVSQSPRYKVTKRGQDVALRCDPISGHVSLYWYRQALGQGPEFLTYFNYEAQQDKSGLPNDRFSAERPEGSISTLTIQRTEQRDSAMYRCASSSVQSGNYGYTFGSGTRLTVV.

This rearrangement joins TRBV12-5 to TRBJ2-7; 8 nucleotides agree with TRBD1. The CDR3 spans 17 residues. The germline gives CDR1 LGHNT, CDR2 FRNRAP. The ends lost 3 bases at V and 3 bases at J; junction bases unmatched: 13. In DNA, the CDR3 is TGTGCTAGTGGTTTTTTTTCCGGGACAGGCCTTAGCTACGAGCAGTACTTC. Translation gives CASGFFSGTGLSYEQYF.

The chain carries TRBV19 and TRBJ1-1; the D is unclear. The CDR3 consists of 16 residues. CDR1 is LNHDA, CDR2 SQIVND, per germline (reference sequence). Between the trimmed V and J ends, which lost 0 bases and 0 bases, there was a span of 11 bases. The CDR3 here is CASSIEASNMNTEAFF. Written as DNA, the CDR3 is TGTGCCAGTAGTATAGAGGCCAGCAACATGAACACTGAAGCTTTCTTT.

V and J are TRBV25-1 and TRBJ2-3; D remains ambiguous. The CDR3 totals 12 residues. The V end was cut by 6 bases, the J end by 6 bases, with 10 bases between. Germline CDR1 and CDR2: MGHDK and SYGVNS. The DNA for the CDR3 is TGTGCCAGCAGGACACCGCTGGATACGCAGTATTTT. This sequence encodes CASRTPLDTQYF.

This clone appeared a few times. The chain employs TRBV9 and TRBJ1-1; perhaps TRBD1 as D (5 bases). Trimming stripped 3 bases from V and 1 base from J, with 10 bases between. Germline CDR1 and CDR2: SGDLS and YYNGEE. This CDR3 region has 14 residues. In nucleotides, the CDR3 is TGTGCCAGCAGCGCCGGGACGGCGAACACTGAAGCTTTCTTT. This encodes CASSAGTANTEAFF. Based on the CDR3 plus reference TRBV9 and TRBJ1-1, the full variable domain is DSGVTQTPKHLITATGQRVTLRCSPRSGDLSVYWYQQSLDQGLQFLIQYYNGEERAKGNILERFSAQQFPDLHSELNLSSLELGDSALYFCASSAGTANTEAFFGQGTRLTVV.

This chain uses TRBV14 with TRBJ1-1; the D is unclear. V was trimmed by 4 bases and J by 5 bases, leaving 11 bases between them. Germline loops: CDR1 SGHDN, CDR2 FVKESK. The CDR3 runs 13 residues. The CDR3 spells CASSRRPRTEAFF. In DNA, the CDR3 is TGTGCCAGCAGCCGAAGACCCAGGACTGAAGCTTTCTTT.

The chain recombines TRBV7-2 with TRBJ1-4; 7 bases are shared with TRBD1. CDR1 is SGHTA and CDR2 is FQGNSA in the germline V gene. CDR3 length: 13 amino acids. With V trimmed by 5 bases and J by 7 bases, 4 bases remained unmatched. The CDR3 sequence is CASSITGAEKLFF. CDR3 bases: TGTGCCAGCAGCATTACAGGGGCTGAAAAACTGTTTTTT. The full variable domain, completed using reference TRBV7-2 and TRBJ1-4, is GAGVSQSPSNKVTEKGKDVELRCDPISGHTALYWYRQSLGQGLEFLIYFQGNSAPDKSGLPSDRFSAERTGGSVSTLTIQRTQQEDSAVYLCASSITGAEKLFFGSGTQLSVL.

V is TRBV7-3 and J is TRBJ2-1; 11 bases align to TRBD2. The length of the CDR3 is 15 residues. The junction had 7 bases not matched to a gene; V was cut back by 3 bases and J by 9 bases. Germline lookup yields CDR1 SGHTA and CDR2 FQGTGA. The CDR3 nucleotides read TGTGCCAGCAGCTTCACTAGCGGGAGTTTTGGTGAGCAGTTCTTC. Its protein product is CASSFTSGSFGEQFF.

V and J are TRBV7-9 and TRBJ1-6; a weak D match, TRBD1 (5 bases). The germline V gene encodes CDR1 SEHNR and CDR2 FQNEAQ (reference sequence). The CDR3 loop spans 14 amino acids. The V and J ends lost 1 base and 7 bases respectively, with 8 bases between them. CDR3 sequence: CASSLVAGNSPLHF. In DNA, the CDR3 is TGTGCCAGCAGCTTAGTAGCAGGGAATTCACCCCTCCACTTT.

The J gene is TRBJ2-7, the V gene TRBV7-9, with 8 bases lining up with TRBD1. After removal of 5 bases from V and 0 bases from J, the junction contained 6 bases not matched to a gene. CDR3 length: 15 amino acids. Germline V gene sequence: CDR1 SEHNR, CDR2 FQNEAQ (reference sequence). The CDR3: CASSKYRGVSYEQYF. CDR3 coding DNA: TGTGCCAGCAGCAAATACAGGGGGGTCTCCTACGAGCAGTACTTC.

The CDR3 sequence is CATSREGSGANYGYTF. DNA for the CDR3: TGTGCCACCAGCAGAGAAGGATCGGGAGCAAACTATGGCTACACCTTC. The rearrangement joins TRBV15 to TRBJ1-2; D not certain. The CDR3 loop spans 16 amino acids. Trimming removed 0 bases from V and 2 bases from J, with 13 bases in between. Germline CDR1 and CDR2: LNHNV and YYDKDF (reference sequence).

This sequence joins TRBV5-1 and TRBJ1-2, with D perhaps matching TRBD1 (5 bases). The CDR3 runs 13 residues. Looked up from germline, CDR1 is SGHRS and CDR2 is YFSETQ. V lost 4 bases and J lost 8, with 15 bases in between. CDR3 sequence: CASSPGDGNGYTF. For the CDR3, the DNA is TGCGCCAGCAGCCCGGGGGATGGGAACGGCTACACCTTC.

This chain connects TRBV3-1 (or the pseudogene TRBV3-2) to TRBJ2-1; maybe TRBD1 (5 bases). Germline V gene lookup returns CDR1 LGHDT and CDR2 YNNKEL (reference sequence). The V end was cut by 4 bases, the J end by 6 bases, with 16 bases between. CDR3 length: 15 amino acids. The CDR3 here is CASSLRQQTGNEQFF. The CDR3 DNA follows: TGTGCCAGCAGCCTTCGACAGCAAACGGGCAATGAGCAGTTCTTC.

The CDR3 coding sequence is TGTGCCAGCAGCCAGATTGGGTACACTGAAGCTTTCTTT. This encodes CASSQIGYTEAFF. This chain joins TRBV14 and TRBJ1-1; D not resolved. From germline, CDR1 is SGHDN and CDR2 FVKESK. The V gene lost 3 bases and the J gene lost 3 bases, with 8 bases spanning the gap. The CDR3 totals 13 residues. The variable domain in full, with the rest retrieved from reference TRBV14 and TRBJ1-1, is EAGVTQFPSHSVIEKGQTVTLRCDPISGHDNLYWYRRVMGKEIKFLLHFVKESKQDESGMPNNRFLAERTGGTYSTLKVQPAELEDSGVYFCASSQIGYTEAFFGQGTRLTVV.

The chain couples TRBV29-1 to TRBJ1-1; D is ambiguous. CDR1 is SQVTM and CDR2 is ANQGSEA in the germline V gene. V was cut by 7 bases and J by 3 bases, with 6 bases left in between. The CDR3 extends over 10 amino acids. The CDR3: CSGGDTEAFF. The CDR3 coding sequence is TGCAGCGGGGGAGACACTGAAGCTTTCTTT.

This chain connects TRBV9 to TRBJ2-2; 8 nucleotides match TRBD2. Trimming took 1 base from V and 6 from J; bases not matched to a gene: 5. Looked up from germline, CDR1 is SGDLS and CDR2 is YYNGEE. The CDR3 sequence is 15 residues long. CDR3 nucleotide sequence: TGTGCCAGCAGCGTATTAAGCGGGAGCCCCGGGGAGCTGTTTTTT. Translated, it gives CASSVLSGSPGELFF.